The sample holds many counts of the clone carrying this T cell receptor (beta chain). Its target is not known. MiXCR was run by TCRdb on the 5' RACE reads, yielding one entry per CDR3 protein. Of approximately 290,000 distinct CDR3 sequences listed, under 25% were seen once; the top ten hold roughly 3.6%. This record comes from a study of CD8 T cells in ankylosing spondylitis. Regarding the study as a whole: Earlier authors reported some of these motif variants in reactive arthritis synovial fluid and blood.

The source material was blood, either unsorted or a sorted T cell fraction (not recorded which). This sequence originates from a female donor with ankylosing spondylitis or in good health (not recorded which).

CDR3 sequence reads: CSAEGTPNSPLHF. DNA for the CDR3: TGCAGTGCGGAAGGAACTCCTAATTCACCCCTCCACTTT. The chain recombines TRBV20-1 with TRBJ1-6; D remains ambiguous. The CDR3 covers 13 residues. Germline V gene lookup returns CDR1 DFQATT and CDR2 SNEGSKA (reference sequence). Trimming removed 6 bases at V and 6 bases at J, with 12 bases between.